The clone carrying this T cell receptor (beta chain) is a singleton in its sample. Its antigen is unidentified. Distinct nucleotide sequences in the sample also encode this CDR3. The source of the sample is a study of T cell responses to AZD1222 COVID-19 vaccine. Study background: Pooling of second doses given at about 4 or about 12 weeks was done.

The table came from immunoSEQ multiplex PCR; TCRdb's copy has only in-frame clones and leaves some out. Of over 100,000 clones listed, 94% are singletons. Trimming cost V 0 bases and J 4 bases, with 10 bases left between them. Germline V gives CDR1 KGHSH, CDR2 LQKENI. This CDR3 comprises 14 residues. Findings of the study overall: A rise in Spike-specific TCR breadth and depth followed two AZD1222 doses. Baseline antibody screening turned up just a handful of seropositive AZD1222 recipients. In a largely white British group with more females than males, clonal diversity was possibly underestimated.

This sequence was found in an adult in good health. The chain is built from TRBV18 and TRBJ2-7; possibly TRBD1 or TRBD2 for D (5 bases each). The material was peripheral blood, obtained on day 0 of AZD1222 vaccination. Here the CDR3 reads CASSPPAGSYEQYF. Here the CDR3 DNA reads TGTGCCAGCTCACCACCGGCAGGGAGTTACGAGCAGTACTTC.